This T cell receptor beta chain originates from a study of blood T cell repertoires in COVID-19 (dated by TCRdb to between 2020 and 2021). In terms of the full investigation: The collaborator samples originated in the United States, Italy and Spain and spanned the acute and convalescent phases of COVID-19. The prospective study material was composed of cDNA or gDNA derived from T cells, B-cell-depleted T cells, or PBMCs. Subjects who had been exposed to COVID-19, were actively infected with it, or had recovered from it provided the deeply sampled blood TCRbeta repertoires that made up the dataset. The repertoires were made available in a free public database intended to serve as a resource for research on the immune response to SARS-CoV-2. Samples came from the ongoing ImmuneRACE study (first 160 participants) plus 1,254 subjects from 6 global collaborators. A de-identified subject ID, COVID-19 status, age in years and sex were almost always included in the sample metadata. Where available, HLA class I and class II types were taken from metadata supplied by the sample provider and were not determined by assay-based typing.

Collaborating institutions collected whole blood in K2EDTA tubes following their own protocols. For TCRbeta analysis, collaborator samples were shipped as frozen whole blood, as isolated PBMCs, or as DNA extracted from either sample type. For this clone: The antigen it binds to is not known. Nothing much larger sits one base from this clone, and base qualities are not available.

TCRbeta CDR3 regions were amplified from genomic DNA using the immunoSEQ Assay, a bias-controlled multiplex PCR. On the study's bioinformatics: Nucleated cell counts per sample were estimated from amplification of reference gene primers within the assay. To quantify the absolute abundance of each unique TCRbeta CDR3 rearrangement, sequence reads were collapsed and filtered. Productive Simpson clonality was computed per sample as the square root of Simpson's diversity index over productive rearrangements. The source is immuneACCESS, and TCRdb retained only in-frame sequences with V and J called. Part of the clones is not carried over; for the studies checked, unresolved V genes explain less than half of this, and the remainder is unexplained. The DNA gave D and trimming, while V, J and clone size come from that table. The sample table contains 20,000 to 25,000 clones; only one count was recorded for roughly 89% of them. Of the sample, under 9.5% is held by the ten largest clones.

For CDR1 and CDR2, the germline V gene lists SGHDT and YYEEEE. Counted from cysteine to phenylalanine, this CDR3 has 16 amino acids. Just CDR3 DNA is preserved here, 48 bases in frame from base 1. The germline V and J ends show losses of 3 bases and 5 bases respectively, and no gene match explains 11 bases of the junction. The full study reports these points: Clinical and demographic metadata were provided uncurated, with the amount varying by source and participant.

Sequencing was done on a sample of peripheral blood. The sequence links TRBV5-6 to TRBJ1-1; 9 nucleotides in the junction match TRBD1. The TCR was taken from a human donor with active COVID-19. The donor label of this sample is uncertain. The CDR3 region: CASSSYKQGARTEAFF. The DNA sequence is as follows: TGTGCCAGCAGCTCTTATAAACAGGGGGCGCGGACTGAAGCTTTCTTT.